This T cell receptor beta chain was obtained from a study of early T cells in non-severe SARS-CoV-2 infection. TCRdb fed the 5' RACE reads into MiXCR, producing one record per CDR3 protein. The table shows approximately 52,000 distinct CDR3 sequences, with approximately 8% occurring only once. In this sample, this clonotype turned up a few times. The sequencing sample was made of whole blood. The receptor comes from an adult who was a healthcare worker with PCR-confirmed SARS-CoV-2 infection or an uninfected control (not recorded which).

CDR3: CSGSGGNGELFF. CDR3 nucleotides: TGCAGCGGGTCAGGGGGAAACGGGGAGCTGTTTTTT. This chain connects TRBV29-1 to TRBJ2-2; 7 nucleotides agree with TRBD1. Germline V lookup: CDR1 SQVTM, CDR2 ANQGSEA. There are 12 residues in the CDR3. V lost 7 bases, J lost 7 bases, and 6 bases stayed unmatched.